Included here is one TCR beta chain sequence, with context. The data are from a study of blood T cell repertoires in COVID-19. The repertoire was sequenced with immunoSEQ multiplex PCR; TCRdb's copy has only in-frame clones and lacks some. The sample lists about 230,000 clones; about 85% were seen once. Participants reported their clinical history, and cohort assignment relied on those reports. Symptom resolution, clearance, or two negative PCRs marked donors in Cohort 3 as recovered. The CDR3 extends over 15 amino acids. J lost 0 bases, V lost 5 bases, and 4 bases had no gene match. The germline V gene has CDR1 LNHDA and CDR2 SQIVND (reference sequence).

The clonotype originates from a man between 25 and 39 years old who had recovered from COVID-19. The sequenced sample consisted of PBMCs or T cells enriched from blood (not recorded which). The chain employs TRBV19 and TRBJ2-5, with 9 bases lining up with TRBD1. CDR3 in DNA: TGTGCCAGTAGTGTGGACAGGGGCTACCAAGAGACCCAGTACTTC. It is translated as CASSVDRGYQETQYF.